This T cell receptor beta chain was captured by sequencing in a study of response to subunit inactivated influenza vaccine. This clonotype was picked up a small number of times. TCRdb re-analysed the RT-PCR reads in MiXCR, keeping a single row per CDR3 protein. The sample holds 600,000 to 850,000 distinct CDR3 sequences, roughly 15% seen once. The receptor was isolated from a man in his fifties who received an inactivated influenza vaccine. This specimen was PBMCs from blood, taken around 14 days before vaccination.

The chain's CDR3 is CASSPDSNSPLHF. In DNA form, the CDR3 reads TGTGCCAGCTCACCAGACAGTAATTCACCCCTCCACTTT. This chain joins TRBV18 and TRBJ1-6; the D gene is possibly TRBD1 (5 bases). Deletions cut 2 bases from V and 6 bases from J, with 5 bases between. This CDR3 is 13 amino acids long. Germline V gene sequence: CDR1 KGHSH, CDR2 LQKENI.